Sequencing of this TCR beta chain was carried out in a study of T-cell reconstitution after alpha-beta-depleted transplantation in children. Study observations and caveats: Several patients had high TCRbeta diversity at day 60; it came from surviving recipient T cells and thymic progenitors. Approximately two months post-transplant, alpha-beta T cells reportedly originated from several hundred expanded graft clones.

This clonotype has a handful of counts. Its antigen is unknown. V lost 4 bases and J lost 3; bases outside the gene matches: 5. Germline assignment: CDR1 GTSNPN and CDR2 SVGIG (reference sequence). This CDR3 is built from 14 residues. Unique molecular identifiers featured in how the TCRbeta library was prepared. A single record per CDR3 protein comes from TCRdb applying MiXCR to the PCR reads. The sample comprises 700,000 or so distinct CDR3 sequences, around 13% of which are singletons, and 0.79% rests with the top ten. The sequencing used PBMCs, collected before TCRalphabeta/CD19-depleted stem cell transplant. This TCR was recovered from a girl aged 2 to 9 with congenital amegakaryocytic thrombocytopenia, due to receive a stem cell transplant. The chain couples TRBV30 to TRBJ2-2; TRBD2 agrees at 7 bases. This CDR3 is CAWTGRVDTGELFF. For the CDR3, the DNA is TGTGCCTGGACAGGGAGGGTAGACACCGGGGAGCTGTTTTTT.